One T cell receptor (beta chain) is described in this entry. Its antigen has not been determined. It has no much larger one-base neighbor in the sample; base qualities were not kept. The junction carries 14 bases between V and J, which are trimmed by 4 bases and 8 bases respectively. The CDR3 numbers 13 residues from cysteine through phenylalanine. Only the CDR3 DNA stays, 39 bases, in frame from base 1. CDR1 SGHTA and CDR2 FQGNSA were looked up in the germline V gene. The entry originates in a study of T cell repertoires in cytomegalovirus infection (dated by TCRdb to the late 2010s). With respect to the entire study: Donor HLA type was relevant to the analysis, as public TCR beta signatures indicated carriage of CMV infection together with the matching HLA type. Broad study findings and their caveats: The ex vivo response was dominated by HLA-C-restricted CMV-specific TCR beta clonotypes, and the single most frequent clonotype in two of eight donors was supplied by these HLA-C-restricted clonotypes. In both this cohort and an independent roughly 400-donor cohort, the cumulative frequency of public TCR beta family members distinguished carriers of CMV infection plus the relevant HLA type.

TCRdb lists the instrument as Illumina HiSeq 1500. Through fastp at Q25 and MiXCR, TCRdb rebuilt clones from the public reads, retaining in-frame beta chains. Each CDR3 protein appears once, grouped with its most common genes and DNA. The sample yields around 250,000 distinct CDR3 sequences; more than 15% were counted once. The ten largest clones take up roughly half of the sample. This receptor chain uses TRBV7-2 and TRBJ1-2; the D segment could be TRBD1, given 5 matching bases. Material for sequencing was CD8+ T cells from PBMCs. The sequence was obtained from a human donor in good health (CMV status not recorded). Some clones in this sample may be carry-over from other donors' samples. The CDR3 loop reads CASSSTVTSGYTF. The DNA reads as follows: TGTGCCAGCAGCTCGACAGTGACTAGCGGCTACACCTTC.